One and the same sample provided the 5 T cell receptor beta chains below, sequenced in a study of blood T cell repertoires in COVID-19. Repertoires were generated with immunoSEQ multiplex PCR, while TCRdb's copy carries only in-frame clones and drops some. Of fewer than 150,000 clones in the sample, about 84% were seen once. Specimen: peripheral blood. These receptors were collected from an elderly woman in a cohort sampled during active or convalescent COVID-19.

The V and J genes are TRBV18 and TRBJ2-1; the D gene is possibly TRBD1 (6 bases). There are 16 residues in the CDR3. V was shortened by 0 bases and J by 7 bases, with 16 bases between the two germline ends. Germline CDR1 KGHSH, CDR2 LQKENI. The CDR3 coding sequence is TGTGCCAGCTCACCACCGGCGGGCAGGGGTGGGAATGAGCAGTTCTTC. Protein product: CASSPPAGRGGNEQFF.

The chain couples TRBV2 to TRBJ1-1; D gene ambiguous. Germline loops: CDR1 SNHLY, CDR2 FYNNEI. Deletions cut 2 bases from V and 0 bases from J, with 7 bases between. The CDR3 has 14 residues. This CDR3 is CASSENGMNTEAFF. The CDR3 DNA is TGTGCCAGCAGTGAAAACGGGATGAACACTGAAGCTTTCTTT.

The rearrangement links TRBV18 to TRBJ2-5, with D possibly TRBD1 on 6 matching bases. Germline CDR1 is KGHSH and CDR2 is LQKENI. Trimming shortened V by 3 bases and J by 3 bases, and 8 bases separated the two germline ends. The length of the CDR3 is 13 residues. The CDR3 here is CASSPGHKETQYF. The CDR3 DNA follows: TGTGCCAGCTCACCGGGACATAAAGAGACCCAGTACTTC.

The chain employs TRBV11-2 and TRBJ2-2; TRBD1 might be the D (5 bases). CDR1 SGHAT and CDR2 FQNNGV come from the germline V gene. V was shortened by 7 bases and J by 4 bases, with 16 bases between the two germline ends. This CDR3 contains 15 residues. CDR3 nucleotides: TGTGCCAGCACCTTTGGGGCCGTGGTCACCGGGGAGCTGTTTTTT. It translates to CASTFGAVVTGELFF. Variable domain in full (rest from reference TRBV11-2 and TRBJ2-2): EAGVAQSPRYKIIEKRQSVAFWCNPISGHATLYWYQQILGQGPKLLIQFQNNGVVDDSQLPKDRFSAERLKGVDSTLKIQPAKLEDSAVYLCASTFGAVVTGELFFGEGSRLTVL.

Here the CDR3 reads CASRANTGSYEQYF. In DNA form, the CDR3 reads TGCGCCAGCAGAGCCAACACAGGATCCTACGAGCAGTACTTC. The chain combines TRBV10-2 with TRBJ2-7; a possible D gene is TRBD1 (5 bases). CDR1 is WSHSY, CDR2 SAAADI, per germline. The CDR3 has 14 residues. V was shortened by 6 bases and J by 1 base, with 13 bases between the two germline ends.